Included here is one T cell receptor (beta chain) sequence, with context. This CDR3 region has 15 residues. Germline CDR1 and CDR2: MNHNS and SASEGT. The J segment lost 7 bases and the V segment lost 3 bases, leaving 5 bases of the junction unmatched. These data are taken from a study of blood T cell repertoires in COVID-19. Study in general: Acute and convalescent COVID-19 specimens originated in the United States, Italy and Spain. T cells, B-cell-depleted T cells, or PBMCs provided the cDNA or gDNA that served as material.

Per the original methods: Reference gene primer amplification gave nucleated cell count estimates. Only in-frame clones appear in the TCRdb table, and some are missing; sequencing was by immunoSEQ multiplex PCR. That table furnishes V, J and clone size, whereas the DNA furnished D and trimming. The sample lists 450,000 or so clones, around nine tenths occurring once. While infection was still active, Seattle patients were enrolled and then followed longitudinally. Sequencing was performed on peripheral blood. The gene calls are TRBV6-1 and TRBJ2-2; 10 positions agree with TRBD2. The clonotype was recovered from a man in his late teens or twenties with COVID-19, enrolled during active disease. CDR3 amino acids: CASSEDRLAGGELFF. CDR3 coding DNA: TGTGCCAGCAGTGAGGACCGACTAGCGGGCGGGGAGCTGTTTTTT.